This TCR beta chain was sequenced in a study of T cell repertoires in cytomegalovirus infection. Study-wide background: TCR beta signatures that were public indicated CMV infection and matching HLA type. Study-level findings and limits: The cumulative frequency of public TCR beta families distinguished individuals who carried CMV together with the relevant HLA.

Deletions cut 2 bases from V and 2 bases from J, with 7 bases between. Germline loops: CDR1 MDHEN, CDR2 SYDVKM. This CDR3 is built from 15 residues. Points on this clonotype: Antigen: not known.

TCRdb passed the reads through MiXCR, listing each CDR3 protein once. The sample lists approximately 97,000 distinct CDR3 sequences, 15% to 20% occurring once. The chain joins TRBV28 to TRBJ2-6; D is ambiguous. The sample consisted of PBMCs. The origin of this receptor is a human donor in good health (CMV status not recorded). Some clones in this sample may be carry-over from other donors' samples. The CDR3 spells CASSLKLPGANVLTF. The DNA of the CDR3 is TGTGCCAGCAGTTTAAAACTACCTGGGGCCAACGTCCTGACTTTC.